One sample yielded the 10 T cell receptor beta chains listed below, sequenced in a study of radiation and T cells in renal cell carcinoma. The time point denotes: blood 4 weeks post-SBRT, at nephrectomy. Documented treatment: 15 Gy SBRT to primary tumor, nephrectomy 4 weeks later. The repertoire was sequenced with immunoSEQ multiplex PCR; TCRdb's copy has only in-frame clones and lacks some. Altogether roughly 170,000 clones are present, roughly nine tenths being singletons, with the ten largest covering 10% to 12%. The source was blood, collected from a patient whose treatment included radiotherapy and nephrectomy. The receptors originated from a woman aged 45 to 65 with renal cell carcinoma.

The V call is TRBV5-4, the J call TRBJ2-2; TRBD1 aligns across 10 bases. Germline loops: CDR1 SGHNT, CDR2 YYREEE (reference sequence). V trimming: 4 bases; J trimming: 7 bases; junction bases outside the gene matches: 1. This CDR3 is 13 amino acids long. The CDR3 loop reads CASSRTGGGELFF. CDR3 sequence (DNA): TGTGCCAGCAGCCGGACAGGGGGCGGGGAGCTGTTTTTT.

V gene TRBV4-1 combines with J gene TRBJ2-7; 7 bases are a match to TRBD1. This CDR3 region has 18 residues. The V and J ends lost 3 bases and 3 bases, in that order; junction bases with no gene match: 17. Germline V CDR1 and CDR2: MGHRA, YSYEKL. CDR3 sequence (DNA): TGCGCCAGCAGCCAGTCCCTGGGAAGGGGGCCGATTTACTACGAGCAGTACTTC. It specifies CASSQSLGRGPIYYEQYF.

The V call is TRBV5-4, the J call TRBJ2-3, with TRBD2 matching 11 bases. The germline CDR1 and CDR2 sequences are SGHNT and YYREEE (reference sequence). The CDR3 loop spans 17 amino acids. Trimming at V came to 4 bases and at J to 2 bases, leaving 9 bases not matched to a gene. The CDR3 DNA sequence: TGTGCCAGCAGCCCAGGGACTAGCGGCCCAAACACAGATACGCAGTATTTT. As protein: CASSPGTSGPNTDTQYF.

This clone turned up a few times. CDR3 amino acids: CASSHATGKNTEAFF. The DNA of the CDR3 is TGTGCCAGCAGTCACGCGACAGGAAAGAACACTGAAGCTTTCTTT. This rearrangement joins TRBV6-5 to TRBJ1-1; the D gene is possibly TRBD1 (6 bases). Per the germline V gene, CDR1 is MNHEY and CDR2 is SVGAGI. This CDR3 contains 15 residues. Trimming shortened V by 5 bases and J by 1 base, and 14 bases separated the two germline ends.

This chain links TRBV5-1 with TRBJ1-2; D is unresolved. Germline CDR1 and CDR2: SGHRS and YFSETQ. The CDR3 loop spans 12 amino acids. V gave up 0 bases and J gave up 5 bases, with 5 bases separating them. The CDR3 DNA follows: TGCGCCAGCAGCTTGGGCAGTTATGGCTACACCTTC. Encoded protein: CASSLGSYGYTF.

V usage is TRBV19 and J usage is TRBJ1-5; D possibly corresponds to TRBD1 (5 bases). Trimming removed 4 bases from V and 7 bases from J, with 14 bases in between. CDR1 and CDR2 (germline): LNHDA, SQIVND (reference sequence). The CDR3 sequence is 14 residues long. CDR3 sequence reads: CASSSERGRQPQHF. DNA for the CDR3: TGTGCCAGTAGTAGCGAGAGGGGACGGCAGCCCCAGCATTTT.

V and J are TRBV7-3 and TRBJ1-2, with D tentatively TRBD1 (6 bases). This CDR3 contains 15 residues. V was trimmed by 2 bases and J by 3 bases, leaving 13 bases between them. Per germline, CDR1 SGHTA and CDR2 FQGTGA. CDR3 in amino acids: CASSLGPGEDYGYTF. CDR3 sequence (DNA): TGTGCCAGCAGCTTAGGCCCAGGGGAGGACTATGGCTACACCTTC.

V is TRBV7-2 and J is TRBJ2-1; TRBD2 matches at 13 bases. The V gene end was trimmed by 5 bases and the J gene end by 12 bases; junction bases not matched to a gene: 10. Germline V gene data show CDR1 as SGHTA and CDR2 as FQGNSA. The CDR3 spans 15 residues. CDR3 sequence (DNA): TGTGCCAGCAGCACTAGCGGGGGGGCATTTTTGGGGCAGTTCTTC. It yields the protein CASSTSGGAFLGQFF.

The chain employs TRBV5-1 and TRBJ2-7, with D uncertain. The CDR3 consists of 13 residues. Per the germline V gene, CDR1 is SGHRS and CDR2 is YFSETQ. V was clipped by 1 base and J by 6 bases, with 11 bases between them. The chain's CDR3 is CASSLLSGPEQYF. Written as DNA, the CDR3 is TGCGCCAGCAGCTTGTTGAGTGGACCCGAGCAGTACTTC.

This rearrangement joins TRBV2 to TRBJ1-1, with a possible D match to TRBD1 (5 bases). The V gene lost 3 bases and the J gene lost 1 base, with 15 bases spanning the gap. The CDR3 is made up of 16 amino acids. Germline loops: CDR1 SNHLY, CDR2 FYNNEI. This chain's CDR3 is CASSDAPGPRNTEAFF. The CDR3 DNA sequence: TGTGCCAGCAGTGATGCTCCGGGACCGAGGAACACTGAAGCTTTCTTT.